This is a list of T cell receptor beta chains from one sample in a study of shared clonotypes between healthy human individuals. Sequencing used immunoSEQ multiplex PCR; TCRdb keeps in-frame clones, though not all of them. The sample shows millions of clones, approximately 94% of them seen only once. The specimen was naive CD8+ T cells from PBMCs. The receptors were sampled from a man between 18 and 35 years old in good health. Some clones in this sample may be carry-over from other donors' samples. The conserved cysteine and the conserved F or W are not part of the CDR3 here. Each record gives: J gene, V gene, CDR3 protein.

TRBJ1-5 | TRBV28 | ASSPLREEGNQPQH
TRBJ1-2 | TRBV2 | ATLQQTNYGYT
TRBJ2-5 | TRBV13 | ATGRGRETQY
TRBJ2-2 | TRBV27 | ASSFLTTGELF
TRBJ2-7 | TRBV13 | ASSLRGSGLQANEQY
TRBJ2-1 | TRBV27 | ASSTRETTHNEQF
TRBJ2-3 | TRBV4-1 | ASSQDSGGTYTDTQY
TRBJ2-7 | TRBV6-6 | ASSYSSGNYEQY
TRBJ2-2 | TRBV10-1 | ASSGGGRAYTGELF
TRBJ2-2 | TRBV4-3 | ASSPLTSGRHTGELF
TRBJ1-1 | TRBV13 | ASSLGGLKDTEAF
TRBJ2-7 | TRBV4-2 | ASSQEIQWGAEQY
TRBJ2-5 | TRBV19 | ADGAGETQY
TRBJ2-1 | TRBV2 | ASRFSGIYNEQF
TRBJ1-2 | TRBV27 | ASSPQPALLNGYT
TRBJ2-2 | TRBV7-2 | ASSLAGNTGELF
TRBJ2-2 | TRBV7-3 | ASSPEGIGELF
TRBJ2-2 | TRBV2 | ASRADRANTGELF
TRBJ1-3 | TRBV2 | ASRPRGTTVDTIY
TRBJ2-6 | TRBV7-6 | ASSPRSVGANVLT
TRBJ2-1 | TRBV6-1 | AGGLAGPYNEQF
TRBJ2-1 | TRBV30 | AWRQAPSYNEQF
TRBJ2-6 | TRBV14 | ASSPTRAGTGSGANVLT
TRBJ2-1 | TRBV27 | ASSLSGYSSGYNEQF
TRBJ2-7 | TRBV5-8 | ASTGGVGESYEQY
TRBJ2-1 | TRBV29-1 | SGDTYNEQF
TRBJ2-1 | TRBV6-5 | ASSYGRLPYNEQF
TRBJ2-3 | TRBV29-1 | SVRGQGFQWDTQY
TRBJ2-1 | TRBV19 | ATSTSGISYNEQF
TRBJ2-1 | TRBV29-1 | SAMGSTQSSYNEQF
TRBJ2-3 | TRBV4-2 | ASSQPGLAGTDTQY
TRBJ1-2 | TRBV2 | ASSEDRAPNYGYT
TRBJ2-5 | TRBV28 | ASRRRADQETQY
TRBJ2-1 | TRBV7-6 | ASSGGQAVNEQF
TRBJ2-7 | TRBV4-1 | ASSQDRGQVLNEQY
TRBJ2-5 | TRBV18 | ASSWLGTGPQETQY
TRBJ2-3 | TRBV27 | ASGQVGIAGVADTQY
TRBJ2-2 | TRBV28 | ASSQWLAGEGGTGELF
TRBJ2-1 | TRBV29-1 | SVDSHPGNEQF
TRBJ2-5 | TRBV9 | ASSVGGGGAETQY
TRBJ1-1 | TRBV30 | AWSVHGGTEAF
TRBJ1-1 | TRBV21-1 | ASSTRQGVNTEAF
TRBJ1-1 | TRBV27 | ASSETGRGTEAF
TRBJ2-1 | TRBV5-1 | ASSLAPQAGVHNEQF
TRBJ1-1 | TRBV29-1 | SVERALGAF
TRBJ1-2 | TRBV6-5 | ASSYSTETNYGYT
TRBJ2-7 | TRBV7-9 | ASSSSPYEQY
TRBJ2-7 | TRBV7-9 | ASSSGQSTYEQY